One sample yielded the 5 T cell receptor beta chains listed below, sequenced in a study of Ad26.COV2.S vaccination and SARS-CoV-2 variants. Treatment given: 15 to 20 received Ad26.COV2.S at low or high dose, single or two shots; about 5 received placebo; per-sample allocation not given. After the first vaccine or placebo injection, samples were drawn on day 63. Produced via immunoSEQ multiplex PCR; TCRdb's table is partial and in-frame only. Of 440,000 or so clones in the sample, roughly 91% were seen once. Sequencing was performed on peripheral blood, taken in a trial of Ad26.COV2.S vaccine versus placebo. These receptors were obtained from a person aged 18 to 59 who received the Ad26.COV2.S COVID-19 vaccine or a placebo.

The chain is built from TRBV5-4 and TRBJ1-1, with 7 bases that match TRBD1. CDR3 length: 15 residues. After removal of 2 bases from V and 2 bases from J, the junction contained 6 bases not matched to a gene. CDR1 is SGHNT, CDR2 YYREEE, per germline (reference sequence). The CDR3 sequence: CASSLEGQINTEAFF. CDR3 DNA sequence: TGTGCCAGCAGCTTAGAGGGACAGATAAACACTGAAGCTTTCTTT.

The chain carries TRBV4-2 and TRBJ1-1; D is ambiguous. The CDR3 runs 12 residues. In germline, CDR1 is LGHNA, CDR2 YNFKEQ. Deletions cut 1 base from V and 10 bases from J, with 10 bases between. CDR3 sequence: CASSQGEGRAFF. The DNA for the CDR3 is TGTGCCAGCAGCCAAGGGGAGGGTAGAGCTTTCTTT.

The V and J genes are TRBV29-1 and TRBJ2-1, with 8 bases identical to TRBD2. CDR3 length: 15 residues. V shed 4 bases, J shed 2 bases, and the junction held 7 bases outside the gene matches. CDR1 SQVTM and CDR2 ANQGSEA come from the germline V gene. CDR3 in amino acids: CSVAPGGGTYNEQFF. The CDR3 bases are TGCAGCGTTGCCCCGGGCGGGGGGACCTACAATGAGCAGTTCTTC.

The gene calls are TRBV7-8 and TRBJ2-1; 16 bases line up with TRBD2. Germline V lookup: CDR1 SGHVS, CDR2 FQNEAQ. This CDR3 spans 21 amino acids. Losses at the gene ends were 6 bases for V and 5 bases for J; bases not matched to a gene: 19. CDR3 region: CASRQIIGTSGRGGGNNEQFF. Here the CDR3 DNA reads TGTGCCAGCAGACAAATCATCGGGACTAGCGGGAGGGGTGGCGGGAACAATGAGCAGTTCTTC.

V is TRBV11-2 and J is TRBJ1-2; D ambiguous. V was shortened by 2 bases and J by 7 bases, with 14 bases between the two germline ends. This CDR3 is 14 amino acids long. Germline CDR1 and CDR2: SGHAT and FQNNGV. The CDR3 protein is CASSLSGALFGYTF. In nucleotides, the CDR3 is TGTGCCAGCAGCTTATCGGGAGCCCTTTTTGGCTACACCTTC. The variable domain in full, completed from reference TRBV11-2 and TRBJ1-2, reads EAGVAQSPRYKIIEKRQSVAFWCNPISGHATLYWYQQILGQGPKLLIQFQNNGVVDDSQLPKDRFSAERLKGVDSTLKIQPAKLEDSAVYLCASSLSGALFGYTFGSGTRLTVV.